The clone carrying this T cell receptor beta chain was found many times. Time point of the sample: persistent/refractory GD, antithyroid drugs over 5 years with positive TRAb. The TCR library was made from RNA extracted from PBMCs. Construction of TCR beta libraries relied on iRepertoire HTBI primers and on Arm-PCR targeting CDR3 regions. In TCRdb, the multiplex PCR reads were re-called with MiXCR into one record per CDR3 protein. Among under 500,000 distinct CDR3 sequences listed, about 20% were seen once. These data originate in a study of regulatory T cells in long-lasting Graves disease. The V and J ends lost 4 bases and 8 bases respectively, with 14 bases between them. The CDR3 contains 13 residues. CDR1 SGHTA and CDR2 FQGNSA come from the germline V gene.

The chain carries TRBV7-2 and TRBJ1-1, with unresolved D. The specimen comprised peripheral blood mononuclear cells (PBMCs), sampled when the disease was refractory, from a patient treated with antithyroid drugs. The source of this sequence is a female donor with Graves disease. CDR3 coding DNA: TGTGCCAGCAGCTCGTCTCTGCTCAAAGAAGCTTTCTTT. Protein product: CASSSSLLKEAFF.